This T cell receptor beta chain originates from a study of blood T cell repertoires in COVID-19. For the study at large: The United States, Italy and Spain were the sources of the acute and convalescent COVID-19 samples. Sample material is recorded as cDNA or gDNA derived from T cells, B-cell-depleted T cells, or PBMCs.

Original processing notes: Estimation of nucleated cell counts relied on the amplification of reference gene primers. Repertoires were generated with immunoSEQ multiplex PCR, while TCRdb's copy carries only in-frame clones and drops some. From that table come the V and J calls and clone size; the DNA was used to work out D and trimming. The sample records roughly 290,000 clones, nearly 90% being singletons. The study assigned cohorts using participant-reported clinical history. The CDR3 length is 18 residues. This clonotype was obtained from a woman between 18 and 30 years old with acute COVID-19. The V call is TRBV12-2, the J call TRBJ2-7; the DNA was not used to check the table's D call, TRBD2. TRBV12-2 is listed as a pseudogene. The source material was PBMCs or T cells enriched from blood (not recorded which). CDR3 amino acids: CASRLQWGTSGSIDEQYF. In DNA form, the CDR3 reads TGTGCAAGTCGCTTACAATGGGGGACTAGCGGGAGTATTGACGAGCAGTACTTC.